Below, one T cell receptor beta chain is given with its context. Original processing notes: Reference gene primer amplification gave estimated nucleated cell counts. Generated by immunoSEQ multiplex PCR, the TCRdb table keeps only in-frame clones and is missing some. V and J calls and clone size are those listed in that table; D and trimming were worked out from the DNA. Of approximately 280,000 clones listed, 75% to 90% were seen once; the top ten hold around 2%. The source of the sample is a study of blood T cell repertoires in COVID-19. About the research overall: Collection of acute and convalescent COVID-19 samples took place in the United States, Italy and Spain. The cDNA or gDNA used as material had been derived from T cells, B-cell-depleted T cells, or PBMCs.

Germline lookup yields CDR1 LGHDT and CDR2 YNNKEL (reference sequence). With V trimmed by 0 bases and J by 0 bases, 2 bases remained unmatched. This CDR3 comprises 16 residues. This clonotype originated in a man aged 50 to 59 with acute or convalescent COVID-19. The V and J genes are TRBV3-1 (or the pseudogene TRBV3-2) and TRBJ2-3; 8 bases are shared with TRBD2. The specimen was peripheral blood. The CDR3 loop is CASSQEAGGSTDTQYF. The CDR3 DNA reads TGTGCCAGCAGCCAAGAGGCGGGGGGAAGCACAGATACGCAGTATTTT.